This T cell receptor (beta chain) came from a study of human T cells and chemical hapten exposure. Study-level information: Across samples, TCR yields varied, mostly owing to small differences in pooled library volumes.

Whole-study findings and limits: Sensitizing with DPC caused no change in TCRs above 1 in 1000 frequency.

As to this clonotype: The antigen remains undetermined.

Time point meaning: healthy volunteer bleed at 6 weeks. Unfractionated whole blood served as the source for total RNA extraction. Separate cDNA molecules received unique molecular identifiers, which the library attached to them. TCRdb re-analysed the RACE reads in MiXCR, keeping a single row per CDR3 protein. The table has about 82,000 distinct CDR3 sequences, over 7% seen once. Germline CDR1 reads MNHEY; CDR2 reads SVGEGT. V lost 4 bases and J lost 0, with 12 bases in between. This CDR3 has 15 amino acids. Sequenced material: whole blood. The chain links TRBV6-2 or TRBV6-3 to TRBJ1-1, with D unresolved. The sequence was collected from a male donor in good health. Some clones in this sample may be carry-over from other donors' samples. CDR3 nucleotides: TGTGCCAGCAGTTCCGCCGCTAACTTGAACACTGAAGCTTTCTTT. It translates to CASSSAANLNTEAFF.